These 6 T cell receptor beta chains share one sample of origin, sequenced in a study of blood T cells in healthy people across ages. A J-beta primer mix and a sample-barcoded 5' primer were used in a second PCR of about 7 to 12 cycles. MiXCR, run by TCRdb on the 5' RACE reads, gives a single entry per CDR3 protein. There are 1.2 million to 1.5 million distinct CDR3 sequences in the sample; 40% to 50% occur only once, and 7% to 9% lies in the top ten. Sequencing was performed on blood. The receptors shown here come from a woman under 30 in good health.

This clonotype was picked up many times. The chain joins TRBV12-3 or TRBV12-4 to TRBJ2-7, with 11 bases fitting TRBD2. The V gene end was trimmed by 5 bases and the J gene end by 0 bases; junction bases not matched to a gene: 3. This CDR3 is built from 15 residues. The DNA for the CDR3 is TGTGCCAGCAGTACACTAGCGGGAGCCTCCTACGAGCAGTACTTC. Translating gives CASSTLAGASYEQYF.

This clonotype showed up just once. The chain carries TRBV7-2 and TRBJ2-3; 8 nucleotides line up with TRBD2. Trimming took 6 bases from V and 2 from J; bases not matched to a gene: 1. The germline V gene has CDR1 SGHTA and CDR2 FQGNSA. There are 13 residues in the CDR3. In nucleotides, the CDR3 is TGTACCAGCAGAGCGGGGGTCACAGATACGCAGTATTTT. Protein: CTSRAGVTDTQYF.

This clonotype was picked up a small number of times. This chain uses TRBV20-1 with TRBJ1-1, with D possibly matching TRBD1 (6 bases). The CDR3 is 16 amino acids. CDR1 and CDR2 (germline): DFQATT, SNEGSKA (reference sequence). V lost 0 bases and J 1 base, leaving 15 bases between the germline ends. CDR3 residues: CSARESGARSNTEAFF. DNA of the CDR3: TGCAGTGCTAGAGAGTCAGGGGCCAGGTCGAACACTGAAGCTTTCTTT.

This chain connects TRBV28 to TRBJ2-7; TRBD1 aligns across 8 bases. Trimming took 4 bases from V and 2 from J; bases not matched to a gene: 7. The CDR3 has 15 amino acids. Germline loops: CDR1 MDHEN, CDR2 SYDVKM. In DNA, the CDR3 is TGTGCCAGCAGTTACGGACAGGGTTTACCCTACGAGCAGTACTTC. The encoded protein is CASSYGQGLPYEQYF.

The CDR3 DNA sequence: TGTGCCAGCGGACCCGGGACAGGCATCTCCTACAATGAGCAGTTCTTC. Protein product: CASGPGTGISYNEQFF. V and J are TRBV12-3 or TRBV12-4 and TRBJ2-1, with 8 bases lining up with TRBD1. The CDR3 contains 16 residues. The V segment lost 8 bases and the J segment 0 bases; nucleotides outside the gene matches: 9.

In this sample, this clonotype turned up a few times. The rearrangement uses TRBV12-3 or TRBV12-4 and TRBJ2-4; tentatively, D is TRBD1 or TRBD2 (5 bases each). Near its end, the DNA agrees better with TRBJ2-7, so the J call may be wrong. The CDR3 has 12 amino acids. The CDR3 DNA sequence: TGTGCCAGCGGCGCCCCGAGGGGCGAGCAGTACTTC. Protein sequence: CASGAPRGEQYF.